The source of this T cell receptor beta chain is a study of response to subunit inactivated influenza vaccine. The ends were cut back, 1 base at V and 10 bases at J, with 17 bases in the middle. Germline V gene data show CDR1 as SGHAT and CDR2 as FQNNGV. This CDR3 contains 16 residues. Study-level results: The authors suggested that few new T cells are recruited per seasonal influenza vaccination.

This clonotype was counted many times. Its specificity is unknown. TCRdb reprocessed the RT-PCR reads via MiXCR and lists one record per CDR3 protein. In the table there are approximately 730,000 distinct CDR3 sequences, approximately 15% of which are singletons. The sample here was PBMCs from blood, taken 14 to 15 days before vaccination. The clonotype was recovered from a man aged 50 to 59 who received an inactivated influenza vaccine. The rearrangement links TRBV11-2 to TRBJ1-6; D gene uncertain. Here the CDR3 reads CASSLVALGGGSPLHF. CDR3 DNA: TGTGCCAGCAGCTTAGTAGCCCTAGGTGGCGGGTCACCCCTCCACTTT. Full variable domain (remainder filled in from reference TRBV11-2 and TRBJ1-6): EAGVAQSPRYKIIEKRQSVAFWCNPISGHATLYWYQQILGQGPKLLIQFQNNGVVDDSQLPKDRFSAERLKGVDSTLKIQPAKLEDSAVYLCASSLVALGGGSPLHFGNGTRLTVT.